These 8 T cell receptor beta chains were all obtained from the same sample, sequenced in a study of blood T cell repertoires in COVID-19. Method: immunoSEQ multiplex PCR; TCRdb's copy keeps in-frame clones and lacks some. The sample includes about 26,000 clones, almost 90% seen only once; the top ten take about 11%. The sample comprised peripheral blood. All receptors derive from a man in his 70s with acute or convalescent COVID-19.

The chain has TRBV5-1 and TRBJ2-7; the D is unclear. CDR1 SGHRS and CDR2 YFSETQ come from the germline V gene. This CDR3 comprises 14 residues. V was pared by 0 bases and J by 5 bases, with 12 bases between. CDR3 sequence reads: CASSLGQVVDEQYF. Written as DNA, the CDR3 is TGCGCCAGCAGCTTGGGTCAGGTGGTCGACGAGCAGTACTTC.

CDR3 sequence reads: CSFLADTYEQYF. The CDR3 DNA sequence: TGCAGCTTCCTAGCGGATACCTACGAGCAGTACTTC. The genes are TRBV29-1 and TRBJ2-7; TRBD2 matches 7 bases. With V trimmed by 8 bases and J by 2 bases, 6 bases remained unmatched. The CDR3 is 12 residues long. The germline V gene has CDR1 SQVTM and CDR2 ANQGSEA.

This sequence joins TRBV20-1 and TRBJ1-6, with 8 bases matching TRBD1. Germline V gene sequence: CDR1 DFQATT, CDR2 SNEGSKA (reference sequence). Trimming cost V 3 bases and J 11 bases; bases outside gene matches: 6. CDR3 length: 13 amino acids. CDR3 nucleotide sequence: TGCAGTGCTAGTCGGCAGGGGGCCCCACCCCTCCACTTT. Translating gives CSASRQGAPPLHF.

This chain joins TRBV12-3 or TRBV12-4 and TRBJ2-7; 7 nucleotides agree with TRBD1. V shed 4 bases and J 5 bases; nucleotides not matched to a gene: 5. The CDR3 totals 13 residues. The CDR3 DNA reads TGTGCCAGCAGTTACGGGACAGCAGACGAGCAGTACTTC. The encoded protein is CASSYGTADEQYF.

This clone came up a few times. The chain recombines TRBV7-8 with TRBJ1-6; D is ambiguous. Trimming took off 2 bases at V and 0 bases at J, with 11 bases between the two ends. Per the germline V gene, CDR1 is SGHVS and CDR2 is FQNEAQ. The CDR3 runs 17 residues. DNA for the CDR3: TGTGCCAGCAGCTTACAATCCGGGAGCTCCTATAATTCACCCCTCCACTTT. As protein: CASSLQSGSSYNSPLHF. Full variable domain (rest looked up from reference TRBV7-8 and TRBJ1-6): GAGVSQSPRYKVAKRGQDVALRCDPISGHVSLFWYQQALGQGPEFLTYFQNEAQLDKSGLPSDRFFAERPEGSVSTLKIQRTQQEDSAVYLCASSLQSGSSYNSPLHFGNGTRLTVT.

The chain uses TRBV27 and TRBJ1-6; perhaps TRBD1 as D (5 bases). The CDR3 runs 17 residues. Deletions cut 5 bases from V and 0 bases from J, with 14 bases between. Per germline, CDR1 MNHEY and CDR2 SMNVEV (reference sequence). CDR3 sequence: CASSLWGGISYNSPLHF. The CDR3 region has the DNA TGTGCCAGCAGTCTATGGGGGGGGATCTCCTATAATTCACCCCTCCACTTT.

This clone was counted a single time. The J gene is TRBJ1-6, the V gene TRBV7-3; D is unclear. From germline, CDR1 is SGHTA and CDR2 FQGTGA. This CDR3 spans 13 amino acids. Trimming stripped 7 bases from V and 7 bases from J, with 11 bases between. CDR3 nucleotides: TGTGCCAGCAACAAGACGGGGAATTCACCCCTCCACTTT. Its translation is CASNKTGNSPLHF.

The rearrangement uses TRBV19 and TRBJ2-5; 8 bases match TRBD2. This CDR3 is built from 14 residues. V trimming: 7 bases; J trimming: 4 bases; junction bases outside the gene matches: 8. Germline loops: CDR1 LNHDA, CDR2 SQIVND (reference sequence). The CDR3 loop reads CASKKRESRETQYF. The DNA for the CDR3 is TGTGCCAGTAAAAAGCGGGAGTCTCGAGAGACCCAGTACTTC.